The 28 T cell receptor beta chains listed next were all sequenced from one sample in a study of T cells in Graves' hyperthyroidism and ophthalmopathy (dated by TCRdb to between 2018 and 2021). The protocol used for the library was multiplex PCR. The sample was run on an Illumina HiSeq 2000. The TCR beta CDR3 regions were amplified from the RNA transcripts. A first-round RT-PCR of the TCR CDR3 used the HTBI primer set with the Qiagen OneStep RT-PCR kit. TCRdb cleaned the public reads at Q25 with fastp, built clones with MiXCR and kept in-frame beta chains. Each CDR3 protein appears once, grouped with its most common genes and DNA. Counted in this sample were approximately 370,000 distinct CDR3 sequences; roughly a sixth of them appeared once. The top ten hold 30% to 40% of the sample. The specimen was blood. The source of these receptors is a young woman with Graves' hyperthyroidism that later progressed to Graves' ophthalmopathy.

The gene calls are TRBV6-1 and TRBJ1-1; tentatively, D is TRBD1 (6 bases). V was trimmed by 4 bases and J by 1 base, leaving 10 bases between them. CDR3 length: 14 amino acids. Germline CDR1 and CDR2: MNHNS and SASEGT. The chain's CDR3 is CASSVRGKNTEAFF. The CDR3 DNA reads TGTGCCAGCAGTGTCAGGGGCAAGAACACTGAAGCTTTCTTT.

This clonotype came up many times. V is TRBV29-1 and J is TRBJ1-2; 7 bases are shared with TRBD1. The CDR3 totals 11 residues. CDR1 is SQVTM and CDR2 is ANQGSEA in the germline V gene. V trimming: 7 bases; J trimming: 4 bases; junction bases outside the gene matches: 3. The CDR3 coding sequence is TGCAGCGCGACAGGGTCCTATGGCTACACCTTC. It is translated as CSATGSYGYTF.

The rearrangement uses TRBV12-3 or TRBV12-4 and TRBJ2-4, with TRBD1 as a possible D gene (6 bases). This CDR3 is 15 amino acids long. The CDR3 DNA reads TGTCCTCAAGCGAAGGGGGTCGCTGCCAAAAACATTCAGTACTTC. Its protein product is CPQAKGVAAKNIQYF.

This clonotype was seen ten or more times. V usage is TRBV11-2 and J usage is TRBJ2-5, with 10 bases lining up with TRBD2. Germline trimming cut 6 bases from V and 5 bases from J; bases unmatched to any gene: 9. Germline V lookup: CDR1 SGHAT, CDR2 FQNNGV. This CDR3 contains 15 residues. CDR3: CASSHLAGVSETQYF. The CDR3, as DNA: TGTGCCAGCAGTCATCTAGCGGGGGTCAGCGAGACCCAGTACTTC.

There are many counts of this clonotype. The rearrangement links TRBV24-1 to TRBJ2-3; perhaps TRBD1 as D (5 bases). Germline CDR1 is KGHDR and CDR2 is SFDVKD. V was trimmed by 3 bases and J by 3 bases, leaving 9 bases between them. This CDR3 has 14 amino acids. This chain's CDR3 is CATSDRKGTDTQYF. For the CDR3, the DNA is TGTGCCACCAGTGATAGGAAGGGGACAGATACGCAGTATTTT.

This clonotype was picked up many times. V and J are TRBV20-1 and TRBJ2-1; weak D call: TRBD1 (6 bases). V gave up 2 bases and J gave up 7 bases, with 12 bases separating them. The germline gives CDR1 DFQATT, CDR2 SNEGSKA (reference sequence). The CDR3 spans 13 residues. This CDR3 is CSARYDRQNEQFF. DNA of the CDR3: TGCAGTGCTAGATATGACAGGCAGAATGAGCAGTTCTTC.

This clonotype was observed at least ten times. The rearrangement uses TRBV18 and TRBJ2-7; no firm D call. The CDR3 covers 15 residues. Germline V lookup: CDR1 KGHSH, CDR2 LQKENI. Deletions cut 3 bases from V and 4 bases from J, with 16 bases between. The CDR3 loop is CASSPARSALYEQYF. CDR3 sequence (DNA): TGTGCCAGCTCACCTGCGCGGAGCGCCTTATACGAGCAGTACTTC.

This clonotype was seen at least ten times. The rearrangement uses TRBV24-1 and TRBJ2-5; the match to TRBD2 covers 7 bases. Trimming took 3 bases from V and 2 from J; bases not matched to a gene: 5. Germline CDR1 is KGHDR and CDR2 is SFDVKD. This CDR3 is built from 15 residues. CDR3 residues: CATSDPDGGQETQYF. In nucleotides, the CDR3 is TGTGCCACCAGTGATCCTGACGGGGGGCAAGAGACCCAGTACTTC.

CDR3 bases: TGTGCCAGCAGCCAAGTGGCGGGGGGAAATGACTACGAGCAGTACTTC. As protein: CASSQVAGGNDYEQYF. This rearrangement joins TRBV3-1 to TRBJ2-7, with TRBD2 matching over 8 bases. The V segment lost 1 base and the J segment 3 bases; nucleotides outside the gene matches: 8. Germline-derived CDR1 and CDR2 are LGHDT and YNNKEL (reference sequence). This CDR3 is built from 16 residues.

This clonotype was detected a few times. The chain's CDR3 is CASSSLKGGKGNTEAFF. For the CDR3, the DNA is TGTGCCAGCAGCTCGTTAAAAGGGGGAAAAGGGAACACTGAAGCTTTCTTT. The chain employs TRBV7-9 and TRBJ1-1; maybe TRBD1 (6 bases). Deletions cut 4 bases from V and 1 base from J, with 19 bases between. This CDR3 spans 17 amino acids. Germline loops: CDR1 SEHNR, CDR2 FQNEAQ (reference sequence).

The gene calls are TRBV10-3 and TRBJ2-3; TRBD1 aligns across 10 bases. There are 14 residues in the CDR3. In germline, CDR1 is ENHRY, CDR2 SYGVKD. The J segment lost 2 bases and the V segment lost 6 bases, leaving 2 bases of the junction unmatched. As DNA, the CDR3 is TGTGCCATCAGGGACAGGGGGAACACAGATACGCAGTATTTT. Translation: CAIRDRGNTDTQYF.

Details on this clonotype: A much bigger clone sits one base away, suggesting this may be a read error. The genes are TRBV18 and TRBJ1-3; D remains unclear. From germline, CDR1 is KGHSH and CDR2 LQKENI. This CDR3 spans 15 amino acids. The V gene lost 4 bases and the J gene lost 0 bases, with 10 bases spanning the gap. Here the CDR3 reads CASSRYGNSGNTIYF. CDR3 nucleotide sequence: TGTGCCAGCTCACGGTACGGCAACTCTGGAAACACCATATATTTT.

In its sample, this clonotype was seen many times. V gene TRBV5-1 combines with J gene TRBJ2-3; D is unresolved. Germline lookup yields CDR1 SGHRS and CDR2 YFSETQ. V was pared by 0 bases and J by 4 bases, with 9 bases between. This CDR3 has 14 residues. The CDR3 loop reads CASSLGDQADTQYF. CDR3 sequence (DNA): TGCGCCAGCAGCTTGGGGGATCAAGCAGATACGCAGTATTTT.

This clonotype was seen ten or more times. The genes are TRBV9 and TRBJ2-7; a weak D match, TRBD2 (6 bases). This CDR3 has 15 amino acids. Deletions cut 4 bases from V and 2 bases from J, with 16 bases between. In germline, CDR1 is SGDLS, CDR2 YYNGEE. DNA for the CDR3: TGTGCCAGCAGCCAAGGGGCTAGCGAAGCCTACGAGCAGTACTTC. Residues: CASSQGASEAYEQYF. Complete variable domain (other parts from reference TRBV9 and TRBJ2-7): DSGVTQTPKHLITATGQRVTLRCSPRSGDLSVYWYQQSLDQGLQFLIQYYNGEERAKGNILERFSAQQFPDLHSELNLSSLELGDSALYFCASSQGASEAYEQYFGPGTRLTVT.

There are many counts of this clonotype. CDR3 region: CSARDRRTAQPTDTQYF. In DNA, the CDR3 is TGCAGTGCTAGAGATCGCAGGACCGCACAGCCCACAGATACGCAGTATTTT. V and J are TRBV20-1 and TRBJ2-3; D gene ambiguous. This CDR3 is 17 amino acids long. Germline-derived CDR1 and CDR2 are DFQATT and SNEGSKA (reference sequence). V was pared by 0 bases and J by 2 bases, with 18 bases between.

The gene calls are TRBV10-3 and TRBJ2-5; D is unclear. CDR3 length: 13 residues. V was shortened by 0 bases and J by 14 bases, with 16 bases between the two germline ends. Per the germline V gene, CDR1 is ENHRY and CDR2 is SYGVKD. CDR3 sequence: CAISESLSKRRYF. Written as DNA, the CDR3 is TGTGCCATCAGTGAGTCGTTGAGTAAACGACGCTACTTC.

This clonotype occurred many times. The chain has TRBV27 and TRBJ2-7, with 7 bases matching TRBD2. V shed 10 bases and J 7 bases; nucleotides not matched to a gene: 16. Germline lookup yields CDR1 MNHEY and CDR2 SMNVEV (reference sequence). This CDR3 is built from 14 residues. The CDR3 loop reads CATKWGLGGGEQYF. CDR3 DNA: TGTGCCACCAAATGGGGCCTCGGGGGAGGGGAGCAGTACTTC.

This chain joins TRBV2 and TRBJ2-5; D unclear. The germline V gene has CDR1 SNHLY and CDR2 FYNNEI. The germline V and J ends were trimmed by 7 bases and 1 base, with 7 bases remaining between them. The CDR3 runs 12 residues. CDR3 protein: CASKMSQETQYF. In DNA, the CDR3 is TGTGCCAGCAAGATGTCCCAAGAGACCCAGTACTTC.

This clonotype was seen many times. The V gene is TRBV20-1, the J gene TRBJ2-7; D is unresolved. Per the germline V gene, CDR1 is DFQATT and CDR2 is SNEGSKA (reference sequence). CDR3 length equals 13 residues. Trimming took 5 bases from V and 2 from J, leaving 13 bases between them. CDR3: CSAFQRNTYEQYF. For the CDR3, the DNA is TGCAGTGCTTTTCAGCGAAACACCTACGAGCAGTACTTC.

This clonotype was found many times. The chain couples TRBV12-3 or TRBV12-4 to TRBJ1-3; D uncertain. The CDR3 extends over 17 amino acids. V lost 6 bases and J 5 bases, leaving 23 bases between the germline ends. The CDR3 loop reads CASRPSGFGWYRNTIYF. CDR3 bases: TGTGCCAGCAGGCCCTCGGGGTTCGGCTGGTATAGAAACACCATATATTTT.

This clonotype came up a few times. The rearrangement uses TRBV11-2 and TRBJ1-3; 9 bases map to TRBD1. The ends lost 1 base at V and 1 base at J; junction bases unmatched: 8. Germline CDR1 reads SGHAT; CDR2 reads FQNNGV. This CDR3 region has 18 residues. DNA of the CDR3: TGTGCCAGCAGCTTAGCTCTGCTACAGGGGGCTTCTGGAAACACCATATATTTT. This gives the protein CASSLALLQGASGNTIYF.

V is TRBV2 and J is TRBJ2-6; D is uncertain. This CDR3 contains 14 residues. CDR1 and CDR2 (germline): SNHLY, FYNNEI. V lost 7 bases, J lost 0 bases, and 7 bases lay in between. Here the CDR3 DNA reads TGTGCCAGCAATCACATCTCTGGGGCCAACGTCCTGACTTTC. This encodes CASNHISGANVLTF.

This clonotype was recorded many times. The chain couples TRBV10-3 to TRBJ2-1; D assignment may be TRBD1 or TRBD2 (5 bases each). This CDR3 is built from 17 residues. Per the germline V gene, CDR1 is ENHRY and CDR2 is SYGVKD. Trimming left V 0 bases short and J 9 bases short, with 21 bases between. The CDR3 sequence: CAISESNEGPAIGEQFF. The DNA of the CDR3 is TGTGCCATCAGTGAGTCGAATGAGGGGCCTGCGATCGGTGAGCAGTTCTTC.

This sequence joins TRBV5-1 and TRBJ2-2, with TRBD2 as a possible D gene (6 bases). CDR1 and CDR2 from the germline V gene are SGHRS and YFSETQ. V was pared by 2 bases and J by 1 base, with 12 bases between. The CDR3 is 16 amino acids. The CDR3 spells CASSFHAGMNTGELFF. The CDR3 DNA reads TGCGCCAGCAGCTTTCACGCGGGGATGAACACCGGGGAGCTGTTTTTT.

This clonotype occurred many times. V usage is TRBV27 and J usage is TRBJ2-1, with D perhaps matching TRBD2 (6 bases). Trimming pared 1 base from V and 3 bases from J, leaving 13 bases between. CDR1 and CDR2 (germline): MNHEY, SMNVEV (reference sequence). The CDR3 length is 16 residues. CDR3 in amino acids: CASSLFQGGNYNEQFF. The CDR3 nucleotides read TGTGCCAGCAGTTTATTTCAGGGAGGTAACTACAATGAGCAGTTCTTC.

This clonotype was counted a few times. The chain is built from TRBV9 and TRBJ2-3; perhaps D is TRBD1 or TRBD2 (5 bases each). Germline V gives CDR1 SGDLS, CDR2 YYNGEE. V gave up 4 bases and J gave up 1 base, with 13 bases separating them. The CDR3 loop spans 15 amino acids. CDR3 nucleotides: TGTGCCAGCAGCCCCCAGTCGGGGCGCACAGATACGCAGTATTTT. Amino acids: CASSPQSGRTDTQYF.

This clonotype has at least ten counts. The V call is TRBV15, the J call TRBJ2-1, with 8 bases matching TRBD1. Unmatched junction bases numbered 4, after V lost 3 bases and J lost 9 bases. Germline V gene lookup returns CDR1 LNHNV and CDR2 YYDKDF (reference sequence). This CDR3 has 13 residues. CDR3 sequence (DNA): TGTGCCACCAGCAGGGACAGGGAAGGTGAGCAGTTCTTC. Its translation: CATSRDREGEQFF.

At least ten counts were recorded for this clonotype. The CDR3: CSVIPGTGYLSKGTEAFF. CDR3 coding DNA: TGCAGCGTTATCCCCGGGACAGGTTACTTAAGCAAGGGCACTGAAGCTTTCTTT. The chain carries TRBV29-1 and TRBJ1-1, with TRBD1 matching 8 bases. V shed 5 bases, J shed 4 bases, and the junction held 21 bases outside the gene matches. Germline loops: CDR1 SQVTM, CDR2 ANQGSEA. This CDR3 region has 18 residues. Drawing the rest from reference TRBV29-1 and TRBJ1-1, the complete variable domain is SAVISQKPSRDICQRGTSLTIQCQVDSQVTMMFWYRQQPGQSLTLIATANQGSEATYESGFVIDKFPISRPNLTFSTLTVSNMSPEDSSIYLCSVIPGTGYLSKGTEAFFGQGTRLTVV.